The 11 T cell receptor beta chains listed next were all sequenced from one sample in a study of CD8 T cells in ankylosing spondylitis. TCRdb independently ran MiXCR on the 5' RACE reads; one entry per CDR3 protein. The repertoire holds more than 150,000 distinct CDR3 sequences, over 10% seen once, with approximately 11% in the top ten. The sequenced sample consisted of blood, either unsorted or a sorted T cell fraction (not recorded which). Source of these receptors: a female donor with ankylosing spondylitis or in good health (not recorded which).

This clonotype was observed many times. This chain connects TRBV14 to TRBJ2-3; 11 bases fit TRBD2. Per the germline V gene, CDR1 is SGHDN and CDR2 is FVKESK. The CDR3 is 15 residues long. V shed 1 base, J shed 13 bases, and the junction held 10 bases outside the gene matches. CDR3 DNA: TGTGCCAGCAGCCAAGTTGGCGCTAGCGGGGGGCGGAAGTATTTT. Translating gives CASSQVGASGGRKYF.

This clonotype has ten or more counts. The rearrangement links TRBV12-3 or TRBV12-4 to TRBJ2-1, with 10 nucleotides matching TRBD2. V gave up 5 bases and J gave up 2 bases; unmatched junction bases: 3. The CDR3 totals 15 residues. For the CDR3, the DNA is TGTGCCAGCAGTCCCAGCGGGAGGGCCTACAATGAGCAGTTCTTC. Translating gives CASSPSGRAYNEQFF.

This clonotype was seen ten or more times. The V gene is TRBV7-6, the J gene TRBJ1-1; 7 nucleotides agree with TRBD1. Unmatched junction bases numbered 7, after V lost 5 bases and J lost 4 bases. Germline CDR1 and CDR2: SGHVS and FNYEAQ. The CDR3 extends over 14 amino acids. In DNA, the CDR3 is TGTGCCAGCAGCCCCACGCGACAGGGCACTGAAGCTTTCTTT. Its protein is CASSPTRQGTEAFF.

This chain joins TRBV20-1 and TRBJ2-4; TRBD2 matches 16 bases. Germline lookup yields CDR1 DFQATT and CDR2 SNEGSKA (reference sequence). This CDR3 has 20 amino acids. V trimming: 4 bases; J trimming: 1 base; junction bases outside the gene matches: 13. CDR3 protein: CSANEEGLAGGPGAKNIQYF. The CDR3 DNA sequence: TGCAGTGCTAACGAAGAGGGACTAGCGGGAGGGCCGGGGGCCAAAAACATTCAGTACTTC.

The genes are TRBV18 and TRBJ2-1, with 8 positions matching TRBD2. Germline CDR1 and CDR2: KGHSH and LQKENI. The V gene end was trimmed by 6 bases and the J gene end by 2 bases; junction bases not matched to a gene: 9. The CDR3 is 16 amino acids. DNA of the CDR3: TGTGCCAGCTCTGGCCTGTATAGCGGGACCTACAATGAGCAGTTCTTC. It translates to CASSGLYSGTYNEQFF.

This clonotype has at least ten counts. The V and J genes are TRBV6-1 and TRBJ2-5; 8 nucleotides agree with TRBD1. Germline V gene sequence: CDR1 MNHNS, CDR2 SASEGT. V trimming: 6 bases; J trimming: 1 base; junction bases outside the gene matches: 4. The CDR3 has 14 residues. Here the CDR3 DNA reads TGTGCCAGCAGGGCAGGGGGCGGCCAAGAGACCCAGTACTTC. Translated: CASRAGGGQETQYF.

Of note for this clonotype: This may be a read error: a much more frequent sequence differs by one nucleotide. The CDR3 coding sequence is TGTGCCAGCAGCTTAGTTCCCCCAGCCAAAAACATTCAGTACTTC. It codes for CASSLVPPAKNIQYF. The rearrangement uses TRBV7-9 and TRBJ2-4; D gene ambiguous. Trimming removed 1 base at V and 0 bases at J, with 7 bases between. Germline CDR1 reads SEHNR; CDR2 reads FQNEAQ (reference sequence). This CDR3 has 15 residues.

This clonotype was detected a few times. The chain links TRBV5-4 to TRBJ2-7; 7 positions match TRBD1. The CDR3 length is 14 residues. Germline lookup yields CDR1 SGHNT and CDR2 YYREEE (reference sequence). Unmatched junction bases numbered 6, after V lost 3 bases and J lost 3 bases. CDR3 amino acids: CASSSYRDSYEQYF. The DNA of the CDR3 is TGTGCCAGCAGCTCTTACCGGGACAGCTACGAGCAGTACTTC.

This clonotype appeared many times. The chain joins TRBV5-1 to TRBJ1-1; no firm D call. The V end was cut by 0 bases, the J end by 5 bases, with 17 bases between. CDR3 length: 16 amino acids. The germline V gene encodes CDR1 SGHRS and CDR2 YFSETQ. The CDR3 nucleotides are TGCGCCAGCAGCTTGGATCCGGCCTCCTCGACGACTGAAGCTTTCTTT. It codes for CASSLDPASSTTEAFF.

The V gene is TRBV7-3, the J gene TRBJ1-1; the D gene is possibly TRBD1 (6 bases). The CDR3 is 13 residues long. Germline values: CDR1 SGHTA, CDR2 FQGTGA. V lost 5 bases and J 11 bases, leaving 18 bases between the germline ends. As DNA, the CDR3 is TGTGCCAGCAGCCTCGGGGGGGTTAGGGGGGCTTTCTTT. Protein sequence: CASSLGGVRGAFF. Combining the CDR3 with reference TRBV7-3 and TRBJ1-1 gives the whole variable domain GAGVSQTPSNKVTEKGKYVELRCDPISGHTALYWYRQSLGQGPEFLIYFQGTGAADDSGLPNDRFFAVRPEGSVSTLKIQRTERGDSAVYLCASSLGGVRGAFFGQGTRLTVV.

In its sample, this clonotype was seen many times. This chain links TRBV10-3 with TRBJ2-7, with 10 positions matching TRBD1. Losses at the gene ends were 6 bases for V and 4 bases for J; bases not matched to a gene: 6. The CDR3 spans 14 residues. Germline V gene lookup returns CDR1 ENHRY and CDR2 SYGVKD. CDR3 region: CAISPGQGNYEQYF. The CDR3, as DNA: TGTGCCATCAGCCCGGGACAGGGGAATTACGAGCAGTACTTC.